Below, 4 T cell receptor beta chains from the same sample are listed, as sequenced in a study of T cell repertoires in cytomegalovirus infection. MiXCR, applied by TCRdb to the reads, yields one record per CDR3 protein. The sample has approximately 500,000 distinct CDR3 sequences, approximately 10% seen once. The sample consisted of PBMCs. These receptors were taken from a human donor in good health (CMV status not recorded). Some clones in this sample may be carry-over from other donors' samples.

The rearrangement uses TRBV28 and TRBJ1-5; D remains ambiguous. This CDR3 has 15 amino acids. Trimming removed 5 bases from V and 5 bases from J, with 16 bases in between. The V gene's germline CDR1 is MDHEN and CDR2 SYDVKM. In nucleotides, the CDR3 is TGTGCCAGCAGTCTTCCGGGTCTTTGGGATCAGCCCCAGCATTTT. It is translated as CASSLPGLWDQPQHF.

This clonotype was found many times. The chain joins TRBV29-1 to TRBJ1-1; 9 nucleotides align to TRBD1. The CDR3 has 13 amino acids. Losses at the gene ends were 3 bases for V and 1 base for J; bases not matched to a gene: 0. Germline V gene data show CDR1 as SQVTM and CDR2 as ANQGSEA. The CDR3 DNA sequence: TGCAGCGTTGAGACAGGGGGGAACACTGAAGCTTTCTTT. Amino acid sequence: CSVETGGNTEAFF.

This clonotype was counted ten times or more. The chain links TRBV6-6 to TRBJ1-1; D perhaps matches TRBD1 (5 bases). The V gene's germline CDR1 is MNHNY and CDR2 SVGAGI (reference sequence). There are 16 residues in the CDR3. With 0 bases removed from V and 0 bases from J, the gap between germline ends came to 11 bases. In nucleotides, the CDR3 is TGTGCCAGCAGTTACTCAGAAGCAGGGATGAACACTGAAGCTTTCTTT. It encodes CASSYSEAGMNTEAFF.

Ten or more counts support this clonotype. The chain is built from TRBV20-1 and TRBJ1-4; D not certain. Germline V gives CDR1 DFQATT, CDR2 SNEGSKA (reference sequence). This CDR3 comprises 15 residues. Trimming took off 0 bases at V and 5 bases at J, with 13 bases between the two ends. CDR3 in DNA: TGCAGTGCTAGAGAGATCCGTATAACAAATGAAAAACTGTTTTTT. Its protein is CSAREIRITNEKLFF.